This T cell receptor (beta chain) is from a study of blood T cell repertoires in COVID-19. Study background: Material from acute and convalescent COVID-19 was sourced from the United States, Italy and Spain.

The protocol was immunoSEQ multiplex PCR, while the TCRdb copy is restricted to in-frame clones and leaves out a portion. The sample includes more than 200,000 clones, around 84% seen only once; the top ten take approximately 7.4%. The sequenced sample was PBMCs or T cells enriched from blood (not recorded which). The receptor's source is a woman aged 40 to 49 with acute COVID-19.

CDR3 region: CASRTSSGNTIYF. For the CDR3, the DNA is TGTGCCAGTAGGACAAGCTCTGGAAACACCATATATTTT. The rearrangement uses TRBV19 and TRBJ1-3, with D unclear. CDR1 and CDR2 from the germline V gene are LNHDA and SQIVND (reference sequence). Trimming removed 6 bases from V and 0 bases from J, with 6 bases in between. The CDR3 covers 13 residues.